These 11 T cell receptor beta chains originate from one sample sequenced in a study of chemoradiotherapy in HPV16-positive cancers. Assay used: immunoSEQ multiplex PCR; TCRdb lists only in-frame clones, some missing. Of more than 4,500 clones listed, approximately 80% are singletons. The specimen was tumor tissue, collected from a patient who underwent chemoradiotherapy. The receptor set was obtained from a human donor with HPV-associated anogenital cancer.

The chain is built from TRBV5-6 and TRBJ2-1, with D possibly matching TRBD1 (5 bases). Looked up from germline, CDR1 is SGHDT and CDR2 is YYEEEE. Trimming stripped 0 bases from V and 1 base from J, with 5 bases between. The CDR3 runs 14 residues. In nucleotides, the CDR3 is TGTGCCAGCAGCTTGGCAGGGTCCTACAATGAGCAGTTCTTC. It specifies CASSLAGSYNEQFF.

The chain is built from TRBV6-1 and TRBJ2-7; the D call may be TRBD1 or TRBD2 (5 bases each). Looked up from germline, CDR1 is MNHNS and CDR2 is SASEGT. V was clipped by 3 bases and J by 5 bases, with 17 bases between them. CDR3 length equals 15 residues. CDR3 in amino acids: CASSDLRGLGDEQYF. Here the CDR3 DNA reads TGTGCCAGCAGTGACCTCCGGGGCCTTGGGGACGAGCAGTACTTC.

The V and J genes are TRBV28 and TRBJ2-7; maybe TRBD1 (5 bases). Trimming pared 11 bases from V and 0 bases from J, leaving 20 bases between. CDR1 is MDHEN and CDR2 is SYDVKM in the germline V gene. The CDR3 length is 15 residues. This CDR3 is CASNPPRVGSYEQYF. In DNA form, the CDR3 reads TGTGCCTCCAACCCTCCCAGGGTTGGCTCCTACGAGCAGTACTTC.

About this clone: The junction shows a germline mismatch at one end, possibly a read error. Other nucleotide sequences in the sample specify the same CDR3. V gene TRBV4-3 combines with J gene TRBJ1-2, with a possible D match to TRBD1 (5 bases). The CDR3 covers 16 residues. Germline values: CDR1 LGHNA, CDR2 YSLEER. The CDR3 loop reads CASSQDYKGGTYGYTF. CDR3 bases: TGCGCTAGCAGCCAAGATTACAAGGGTGGGACCTATGGCTACACCTTC.

CDR3 DNA sequence: TGTGCCATAGCGGGAGGAGAGACCCAGTACTTC. Translating gives CAIAGGETQYF. The rearrangement links TRBV2 to TRBJ2-5; 10 bases match TRBD2. This CDR3 contains 11 residues. Losses at the gene ends were 10 bases for V and 4 bases for J; bases not matched to a gene: 0. CDR1 is SNHLY and CDR2 is FYNNEI in the germline V gene.

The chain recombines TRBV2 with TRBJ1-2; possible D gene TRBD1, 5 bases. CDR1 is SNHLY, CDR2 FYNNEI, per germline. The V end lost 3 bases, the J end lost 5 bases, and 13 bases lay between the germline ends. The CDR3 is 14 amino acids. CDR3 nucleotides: TGTGCCAGCAGTGAGCTGGGGCAGCTTTATGGCTACACCTTC. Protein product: CASSELGQLYGYTF.

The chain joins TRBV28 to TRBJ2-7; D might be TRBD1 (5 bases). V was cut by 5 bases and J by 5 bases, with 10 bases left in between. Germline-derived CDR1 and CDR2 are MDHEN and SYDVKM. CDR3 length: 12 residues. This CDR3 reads CASSLRVHEQYF. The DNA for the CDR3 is TGTGCCAGCAGTCTCAGGGTTCACGAGCAGTACTTC.

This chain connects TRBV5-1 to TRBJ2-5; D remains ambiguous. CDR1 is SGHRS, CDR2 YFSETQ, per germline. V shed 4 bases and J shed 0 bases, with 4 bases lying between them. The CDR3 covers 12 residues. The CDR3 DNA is TGCGCCAGCAGCCCGGACCAAGAGACCCAGTACTTC. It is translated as CASSPDQETQYF.

CDR3 in DNA: TGTGCCAGCAGCTTGGGGGGGACAAACTATGGCTACACCTTC. Translating gives CASSLGGTNYGYTF. The rearrangement uses TRBV5-4 and TRBJ1-2, with TRBD1 as a possible D gene (6 bases). V gave up 0 bases and J gave up 2 bases, with 8 bases separating them. There are 14 residues in the CDR3. Germline values: CDR1 SGHNT, CDR2 YYREEE (reference sequence). The full variable domain, completed using reference TRBV5-4 and TRBJ1-2, is ETGVTQSPTHLIKTRGQQVTLRCSSQSGHNTVSWYQQALGQGPQFIFQYYREEENGRGNFPPRFSGLQFPNYSSELNVNALELDDSALYLCASSLGGTNYGYTFGSGTRLTVV.

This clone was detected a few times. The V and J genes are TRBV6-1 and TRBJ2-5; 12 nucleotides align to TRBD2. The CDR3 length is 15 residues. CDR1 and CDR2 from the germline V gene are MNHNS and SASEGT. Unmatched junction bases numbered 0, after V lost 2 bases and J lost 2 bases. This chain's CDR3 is CASSELAGGQETQYF. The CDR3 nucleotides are TGTGCCAGCAGTGAACTAGCGGGGGGGCAAGAGACCCAGTACTTC.

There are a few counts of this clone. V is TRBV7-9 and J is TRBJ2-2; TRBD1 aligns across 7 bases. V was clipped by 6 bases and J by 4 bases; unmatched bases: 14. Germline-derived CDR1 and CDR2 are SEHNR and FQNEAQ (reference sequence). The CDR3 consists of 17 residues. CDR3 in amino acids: CASRPGGWGSSTGELFF. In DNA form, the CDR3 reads TGTGCCAGCAGACCAGGGGGTTGGGGCAGTTCCACCGGGGAGCTGTTTTTT.